This entry features one T cell receptor beta chain sequence. The specificity of this receptor is unknown. No base quality values were provided; no much bigger clone lies one nucleotide off. All donors were healthy Caucasians. Three pairs of female monozygotic twins, all aged roughly 18 to 29 years, made up the twin cohort. RNA for TCR libraries was isolated from peripheral blood mononuclear cells. V loses 4 bases of germline sequence and J loses 9 bases, and the interval between the two ends is 8 bases. Looking up the germline V gene yields CDR1 SGHRS and CDR2 YFSETQ. Taken from cysteine to phenylalanine, the CDR3 has 11 residues. Only the CDR3 region is kept as DNA, spanning 33 bases read in frame from base 1. Libraries came from 5' RACE. TCRdb shows the sequencer as Illumina HiSeq 2000. A universal primer binding site was introduced by template switching, and a unique molecular identifier was present in the final cDNA, enabling accurate counting of TCR cDNA molecules. First-strand cDNA for TCR alpha and beta chains was synthesized from specific primers in the conserved constant-segment region. Each cDNA library was double barcoded, with a SMART-Mk sample barcode plus Illumina barcodes, to control for contamination. TruSeq adapter sequences and Illumina sample barcodes were added in two successive PCR steps. TCR alpha and beta cDNA libraries were sequenced on the Illumina HiSeq platform with custom primers. Per the authors' processing: Unique molecular identifiers were extracted from raw reads with MiGEC, and CDR3 positions were determined with MiXCR. Recombination models were inferred per individual with the repgenHMM and IGoR tools using an EM algorithm. Shared clonotype analysis was performed with the tcR package in R, normalizing sharing by the product of cloneset sizes. Out-of-frame nonproductive sequences were analyzed to study raw recombination free of thymic and clonal selection effects. TCRdb cleaned the public reads at Q25 with fastp, built clones with MiXCR and kept in-frame beta chains. Rows with one shared CDR3 protein collapse into an entry with the most common genes and DNA. TCRdb, not the original authors, processed these V and J calls. A total of 700,000 to 950,000 distinct CDR3 sequences appear in this sample, 9% to 15% of them only once. The ten top clones hold around 1.5% of the sample.

The source of the sample is a study of identical twins (dated by TCRdb to the mid-2010s). About the investigation overall: TCR alpha and beta repertoires from monozygotic twins, unrelated adults of various ages and cord blood were deep-sequenced to test whether fetal clonotypes persist. To rule out contamination, the twin experiments were replicated at different times with different library preparation protocols. Findings and caveats that apply to the study as a whole: Out-of-frame TCR alpha sequences shared between twins showed an excess of low generation-probability sequences compared with coincidental sharing between unrelated individuals. Recombination models systematically underestimated out-of-frame TCR alpha sharing in monozygotic twins but agreed with sharing between unrelated individuals. Abundant cord blood beta clonotypes carried fewer insertions; young adult naive repertoires showed a weaker similar trend, while memory repertoires showed none. A weaker excess of twin sharing was found in beta out-of-frame sequences because the signal-to-noise ratio was lowered by fewer shared sequences. Because the same donors could not be followed over many years, the conclusions depended on cross-sectional statistical analysis. Zero-insertion analyses could be partly confounded by invariant T cells such as MAIT and iNKT, although diverse VJ usage argued against such confounding for most clonotypes.

The same sample was also studied in work on yellow fever vaccine responses in identical twins. As that second study puts it: The authors reported that the T cell response to vaccination in identical twins appeared partly convergent and partly personalized. The study precisely tracked vaccine-responding T cell clones in identical twins.

This receptor was obtained from a woman younger than 35 in good health. Material for sequencing was PBMCs. The chain is assembled from TRBV5-1 and TRBJ2-1; the D gene is unclear. The CDR3 loop reads CASSVDREQFF. The nucleotide sequence reads TGCGCCAGCAGCGTGGACCGTGAGCAGTTCTTC.